This T cell receptor (beta chain) was found in a study of Graves' ophthalmopathy and Graves' hyperthyroidism. Looking at the study overall: No treatment had been given when peripheral blood was collected at initial diagnosis.

The TCR beta CDR3 regions underwent amplification from RNA transcripts. HTBI primers served in a first-round RT-PCR, which a second-round multiplex PCR followed. TCRdb independently ran MiXCR on the multiplex PCR reads; one entry per CDR3 protein. The data hold 210,000 or so distinct CDR3 sequences, with just under 30% observed a single time. Pregnant or lactating patients and those with other autoimmune diseases or uncontrolled infections were excluded. Study results and limitations: The study's model predicted ophthalmopathy progression at roughly 64% sensitivity and approximately 78% specificity. The majority of expanded thyroid clonotypes above 0.001 frequency also occurred in blood.

This clonotype was counted many times. Its antigen is not identified. Between the trimmed V and J ends, which lost 4 bases and 4 bases, there was a span of 17 bases. This CDR3 spans 15 amino acids. Germline values: CDR1 MGHRA, CDR2 YSYEKL. Material: peripheral blood. The chain recombines TRBV4-1 with TRBJ2-7; no firm D call. The receptor was isolated from a man aged 45-65 years with Graves' ophthalmopathy. This CDR3 reads CASSPTMNNDYEQYF. The CDR3 DNA reads as TGCGCCAGCAGCCCTACTATGAATAACGATTACGAGCAGTACTTC.